The 18 T cell receptor beta chains below all came from one sample that was sequenced in a study of shared T cell receptors in the human thymus. Profiled with immunoSEQ multiplex PCR; TCRdb holds only in-frame clones, not every one. Of hundreds of thousands of clones in the sample, roughly 90% were seen once. These data also formed part of another study, on human thymus T cells.

Sequences were obtained from thymocytes. Every receptor here comes from a boy under two years old with a congenital heart defect.

The gene calls are TRBV7-2 and TRBJ2-1; the D is unclear. The CDR3 length is 14 residues. Trimming shortened V by 0 bases and J by 8 bases, and 11 bases separated the two germline ends. In germline, CDR1 is SGHTA, CDR2 FQGNSA. The CDR3 is CASSLALWADEQFF. As DNA, the CDR3 is TGTGCCAGCAGCTTAGCGCTTTGGGCCGATGAGCAGTTCTTC.

The chain carries TRBV7-2 and TRBJ2-3; 8 bases are shared with TRBD2. CDR3 length: 18 residues. Germline assignment: CDR1 SGHTA and CDR2 FQGNSA. J gave up 1 base and V 2 bases, and 11 bases lay outside the gene matches. The CDR3 region is CASSLNRTAGGRTDTQYF. Written as DNA, the CDR3 is TGTGCCAGCAGCTTAAATCGAACCGCGGGAGGACGCACAGATACGCAGTATTTT.

The CDR3 DNA sequence: TGTGCCAGCAGTCCGAACGGGATAAGCAATCAGCCCCAGCATTTT. This codes for CASSPNGISNQPQHF. The V gene is TRBV6-1, the J gene TRBJ1-5; D gene ambiguous. The CDR3 length is 15 residues. Trimming removed 5 bases from V and 1 base from J, with 12 bases in between. CDR1 MNHNS and CDR2 SASEGT come from the germline V gene.

The chain employs TRBV5-1 and TRBJ1-1; 7 bases match TRBD1. This CDR3 contains 15 residues. V dropped 0 bases and J dropped 8; count of bases not matched to a gene: 10. Germline assignment: CDR1 SGHRS and CDR2 YFSETQ. CDR3 sequence reads: CASSLARQGFGEAFF. The CDR3 bases are TGCGCCAGCAGCTTGGCGAGACAGGGTTTTGGAGAAGCTTTCTTT.

V and J are TRBV7-2 and TRBJ2-5; 12 nucleotides line up with TRBD2. The V gene end was trimmed by 5 bases and the J gene end by 7 bases; junction bases not matched to a gene: 8. Per germline, CDR1 SGHTA and CDR2 FQGNSA. The CDR3 covers 15 residues. The CDR3: CASSALAGGPGTQYF. The DNA of the CDR3 is TGTGCCAGCAGCGCACTAGCGGGGGGCCCCGGGACCCAGTACTTC.

This sequence joins TRBV4-1 and TRBJ2-7, with TRBD1 as a possible D gene (7 bases). The germline V gene encodes CDR1 MGHRA and CDR2 YSYEKL. The CDR3 is 14 amino acids. The V end lost 0 bases, the J end lost 5 bases, and 11 bases lay between the germline ends. CDR3 residues: CASSQDPRGDEQYF. Written as DNA, the CDR3 is TGCGCCAGCAGCCAAGATCCCAGGGGGGACGAGCAGTACTTC.

The gene calls are TRBV4-2 and TRBJ2-2; 8 nucleotides agree with TRBD1. This CDR3 is 18 amino acids long. Trimming took 0 bases from V and 6 from J; bases not matched to a gene: 12. Per germline, CDR1 LGHNA and CDR2 YNFKEQ. CDR3 loop: CASSQDPGRDRSAGELFF. The CDR3 DNA follows: TGTGCCAGCAGCCAAGACCCCGGCAGGGACAGGTCGGCCGGGGAGCTGTTTTTT.

The chain couples TRBV4-1 to TRBJ1-2, with a weak D call TRBD1 (6 bases). Germline CDR1 MGHRA, CDR2 YSYEKL. V was pared by 6 bases and J by 0 bases, with 17 bases between. The CDR3 is made up of 16 amino acids. This CDR3 reads CASSLGGARANYGYTF. The CDR3 DNA reads TGCGCCAGCAGTCTCGGGGGGGCCAGGGCTAACTATGGCTACACCTTC.

The rearrangement joins TRBV13 to TRBJ2-1, with 10 bases aligning to TRBD2. With 5 bases clipped from V and 5 bases from J, the junction kept 9 bases outside the gene matches. Germline V gene sequence: CDR1 PRHDT, CDR2 FYEKMQ (reference sequence). The CDR3 totals 16 residues. In DNA, the CDR3 is TGTGCCAGCAGCCCAGACACTAGCGGGATTAACAATGAGCAGTTCTTC. This gives the protein CASSPDTSGINNEQFF.

The chain joins TRBV5-1 to TRBJ2-2; 7 nucleotides agree with TRBD1. The CDR3 covers 17 residues. V shed 4 bases, J shed 1 base, and the junction held 10 bases outside the gene matches. Germline assignment: CDR1 SGHRS and CDR2 YFSETQ. The CDR3 here is CASSPGGGDGNTGELFF. In nucleotides, the CDR3 is TGCGCCAGCAGCCCAGGGGGTGGGGATGGGAACACCGGGGAGCTGTTTTTT.

About this clone: One junction end disagrees with the germline gene, perhaps due to a read error. V and J are TRBV2 and TRBJ2-7; tentative D call: TRBD2 (5 bases). This CDR3 contains 16 residues. From germline, CDR1 is SNHLY and CDR2 FYNNEI. The CDR3 is CAGSEARGRKSYEQYF. In nucleotides, the CDR3 is TGTGCCGGCAGTGAAGCACGGGGTAGGAAATCCTACGAGCAGTACTTC.

The V gene is TRBV12-5, the J gene TRBJ2-2, with D perhaps matching TRBD2 (6 bases). Per germline, CDR1 LGHNT and CDR2 FRNRAP. V dropped 8 bases and J dropped 5 bases, with 12 bases sitting between them. The CDR3 extends over 13 amino acids. As DNA, the CDR3 is TGTGCTAGTAGTCTAGCGAGTACCGGGGAGCTGTTTTTT. This gives the protein CASSLASTGELFF.

The chain is built from TRBV5-1 and TRBJ2-7; 7 nucleotides agree with TRBD1. CDR3 size: 14 residues. The V gene's germline CDR1 is SGHRS and CDR2 YFSETQ. V was clipped by 4 bases and J by 2 bases; unmatched bases: 6. The CDR3 DNA reads TGCGCCAGCAGCCTACAGGGGCGACCCTACGAGCAGTACTTC. It translates to CASSLQGRPYEQYF.

This chain connects TRBV11-2 to TRBJ2-7; 9 bases fit TRBD1. The CDR3 loop spans 13 amino acids. The germline gives CDR1 SGHAT, CDR2 FQNNGV. The J segment lost 5 bases and the V segment lost 2 bases, leaving 1 base of the junction unmatched. CDR3 DNA: TGTGCCAGCAGCTTAAGGACAGGGGACGAGCAGTACTTC. As protein: CASSLRTGDEQYF.

The rearrangement joins TRBV10-3 to TRBJ2-7; 9 bases fit TRBD1. Per germline, CDR1 ENHRY and CDR2 SYGVKD. The V gene end was trimmed by 10 bases and the J gene end by 5 bases; junction bases not matched to a gene: 12. The CDR3 extends over 14 amino acids. The CDR3 is CATLWDRESHEQYF. The CDR3 coding sequence is TGTGCCACACTCTGGGACAGGGAATCCCACGAGCAGTACTTC.

The chain joins TRBV10-2 to TRBJ2-1, with 14 nucleotides matching TRBD2. The ends lost 6 bases at V and 9 bases at J; junction bases unmatched: 7. Per germline, CDR1 WSHSY and CDR2 SAAADI. The CDR3 length is 15 residues. The CDR3 reads CASRRLAGGQGEQFF. The DNA for the CDR3 is TGCGCCAGCAGACGACTAGCGGGAGGGCAAGGTGAGCAGTTCTTC.

The J gene is TRBJ2-1, the V gene TRBV4-3; the match to TRBD2 covers 10 bases. The CDR3 runs to 15 residues. Looked up from germline, CDR1 is LGHNA and CDR2 is YSLEER. V gave up 1 base and J gave up 14 bases; unmatched junction bases: 11. CDR3 in DNA: TGCGCCAGCAGCCAAGTCGGGCTAGCGGGAGTGGGCAAGTTCTTC. Residues: CASSQVGLAGVGKFF.

This clone was recorded a few times. The junction departs from the called germline gene at one end, perhaps through a read error. The chain recombines TRBV7-7 with TRBJ2-3; D ambiguous. Germline V gene sequence: CDR1 SSHAT, CDR2 FNYEAQ (reference sequence). The CDR3 length is 13 residues. CDR3 amino acids: CASSPSPPDTQYF. The CDR3 DNA reads TGTGCTAGCAGCCCGTCCCCCCCAGATACGCAGTATTTT.